This TCR beta chain derives from a study of neurological immune-mediated disorders. The V gene end was trimmed by 5 bases and the J gene end by 2 bases; junction bases not matched to a gene: 10. The CDR3 has 17 amino acids. The V gene's germline CDR1 is SQVTM and CDR2 ANQGSEA. Input was over 800,000 sorted T cells, either CD4+ or CD8+. This clonotype was counted at least ten times. 5'RACE with 10-nucleotide random UMIs generated the cDNA. A single run covered 15-18 subjects with over 180 million TCR-beta sequences. TCRdb redid the calling of the 5' RACE reads with MiXCR, one entry per CDR3 protein. The sample has 18,000 or so distinct CDR3 sequences; about 10% are singletons.

Sequenced: CD8+ T cells from blood. The sequence derives from a woman aged 50 to 60 in good health. This chain uses TRBV29-1 with TRBJ2-7, with 15 bases aligning to TRBD2. CDR3 region: CSVPTGTSGRQPYEQYF. In nucleotides, the CDR3 is TGCAGCGTTCCCACCGGGACTAGCGGGAGGCAACCCTACGAGCAGTACTTC.